This TCR beta chain was identified during a study of OX40 agonist ivuxolimab in advanced cancers. Background on the study: Patients receiving dose escalation had hepatocellular carcinoma, melanoma, renal cell or head and neck cancer. From 23 to 79 years was the age range, with a mean of approximately 63 years, and approximately 84% were male.

The CDR3 is 18 amino acids. The V end was cut by 3 bases, the J end by 4 bases, with 25 bases between. Germline V gene lookup returns CDR1 LGHNT and CDR2 FRNRAP. Whole-study findings and limits: Antigen targets of the expanded peripheral T cells went undetermined.

TCRdb's table, derived via immunoSEQ multiplex PCR, lists solely in-frame clones and lacks some. The sample contains roughly 46,000 clones, approximately 82% of which appear only once. Systemic immunosuppression or a history of autoimmune disease excluded patients. Comments on this clone: The antigen remains unidentified.

V gene TRBV12-5 combines with J gene TRBJ2-7, with D possibly TRBD2 on 7 matching bases. The starting material was CD4+ or CD8+ T cells sorted from blood, obtained in a trial of the OX40 agonist ivuxolimab. The origin of this receptor is an adult with an advanced solid tumor such as melanoma, head and neck, liver or kidney cancer. CDR3 sequence (DNA): TGTGCTAGTGGTTTCCAATGGGGAGCGTCAGGGGAGGGTTACGAGCAGTACTTC. This sequence encodes CASGFQWGASGEGYEQYF.